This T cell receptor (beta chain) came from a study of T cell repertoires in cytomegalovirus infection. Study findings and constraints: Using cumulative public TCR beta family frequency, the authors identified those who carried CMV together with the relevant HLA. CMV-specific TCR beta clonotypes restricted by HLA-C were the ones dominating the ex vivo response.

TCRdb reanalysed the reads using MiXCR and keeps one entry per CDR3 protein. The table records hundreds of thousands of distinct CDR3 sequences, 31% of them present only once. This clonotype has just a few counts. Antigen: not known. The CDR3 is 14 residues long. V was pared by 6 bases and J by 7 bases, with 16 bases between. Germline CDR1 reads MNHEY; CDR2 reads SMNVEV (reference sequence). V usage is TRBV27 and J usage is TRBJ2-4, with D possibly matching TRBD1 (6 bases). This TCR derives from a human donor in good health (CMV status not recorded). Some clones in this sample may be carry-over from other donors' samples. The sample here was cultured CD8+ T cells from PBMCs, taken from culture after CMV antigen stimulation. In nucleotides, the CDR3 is TGTGCCAGCAGCCAACAGGGATCTCATAACATTCAGTACTTC. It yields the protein CASSQQGSHNIQYF.